These 32 T cell receptor beta chains share one sample of origin, sequenced in a study of OX40 agonist ivuxolimab in advanced cancers. Method: immunoSEQ multiplex PCR; TCRdb's copy keeps in-frame clones and lacks some. The sample yields some 90,000 clones, about 93% seen once. The sample here was CD4+ or CD8+ T cells sorted from blood, taken in a trial of the OX40 agonist ivuxolimab. The receptors here all came from an adult with an advanced solid tumor such as melanoma, head and neck, liver or kidney cancer.

The chain links TRBV7-3 to TRBJ2-3; tentatively, D is TRBD1 or TRBD2 (5 bases each). V lost 3 bases and J 6 bases, leaving 13 bases between the germline ends. The CDR3 contains 14 residues. The germline CDR1 and CDR2 sequences are SGHTA and FQGTGA. CDR3 DNA: TGTGCCAGCAGCTTCGGCCTAGCAGGGGATACGCAGTATTTT. It encodes CASSFGLAGDTQYF.

The CDR3 region is CSVGGRDRGYGYTF. DNA of the CDR3: TGCAGCGTTGGGGGAAGGGACAGGGGTTATGGCTACACCTTC. The chain carries TRBV29-1 and TRBJ1-2; 10 bases align to TRBD1. V gave up 4 bases and J gave up 5 bases; unmatched junction bases: 7. The germline V gene encodes CDR1 SQVTM and CDR2 ANQGSEA. The CDR3 spans 14 residues.

This clone was observed a handful of times. The genes are TRBV7-9 and TRBJ1-4; D is unclear. Trimming shortened V by 6 bases and J by 6 bases, and 14 bases separated the two germline ends. CDR3 length: 14 amino acids. Germline V gene lookup returns CDR1 SEHNR and CDR2 FQNEAQ (reference sequence). The CDR3 sequence is CASREGSADEKLFF. CDR3 bases: TGTGCCAGCAGGGAGGGTAGCGCGGATGAAAAACTGTTTTTT.

The chain recombines TRBV18 with TRBJ1-6, with D unclear. The CDR3 sequence is 12 residues long. V lost 5 bases to trimming and J lost 6 bases, with 5 bases between them. CDR1 KGHSH and CDR2 LQKENI come from the germline V gene. This CDR3 is CASSGLNSPLHF. The CDR3 DNA reads as TGTGCCAGCTCAGGCCTTAATTCACCCCTCCACTTT.

The V and J genes are TRBV6-1 and TRBJ1-1; no reliable D call. The CDR3 contains 14 residues. V lost 7 bases and J 2 bases, leaving 14 bases between the germline ends. The germline gives CDR1 MNHNS, CDR2 SASEGT. CDR3 bases: TGTGCCAGCACTGAGGGTCCTGCAAACACTGAAGCTTTCTTT. It translates to CASTEGPANTEAFF.

This chain joins TRBV11-3 and TRBJ2-2; D might be TRBD2 (5 bases). V was trimmed by 5 bases and J by 3 bases, leaving 13 bases between them. This CDR3 has 15 residues. Per germline, CDR1 SGHNT and CDR2 YENEEA. The CDR3 loop is CASSRRSGDTGELFF. The CDR3, as DNA: TGTGCCAGCAGCCGCCGGTCCGGGGACACCGGGGAGCTGTTTTTT.

The gene calls are TRBV5-1 and TRBJ2-7; a possible D gene is TRBD2 (6 bases). Germline CDR1 SGHRS, CDR2 YFSETQ. The CDR3 loop spans 14 amino acids. With 1 base removed from V and 5 bases from J, the gap between germline ends came to 13 bases. CDR3 amino acids: CASSLFPSVDEQYF. The CDR3 region has the DNA TGCGCCAGCAGCTTGTTTCCTAGCGTGGACGAGCAGTACTTC.

This clone was counted between two and nine times. The chain recombines TRBV14 with TRBJ2-5; TRBD1 aligns across 8 bases. Trimming took 1 base from V and 1 from J; bases not matched to a gene: 2. The germline V gene has CDR1 SGHDN and CDR2 FVKESK. The CDR3 sequence is 15 residues long. CDR3 DNA sequence: TGTGCCAGCAGCCAAGGGGACAGGTCCCAAGAGACCCAGTACTTC. Its translation is CASSQGDRSQETQYF.

Turning to this clone: One end of the junction fails to match germline, which may point to a read error. The chain joins TRBV7-7 to TRBJ2-3; D is ambiguous. The length of the CDR3 is 13 residues. CDR1 is SSHAT, CDR2 FNYEAQ, per germline (reference sequence). CDR3 nucleotides: TGTGCTAGCAGCTTAGAACGAAGCGCTACGCAGTATTTT. Protein sequence: CASSLERSATQYF.

This sequence joins TRBV5-4 and TRBJ2-3; perhaps TRBD1 as D (6 bases). V was shortened by 0 bases and J by 1 base, with 9 bases between the two germline ends. Looked up from germline, CDR1 is SGHNT and CDR2 is YYREEE (reference sequence). The CDR3 has 15 amino acids. For the CDR3, the DNA is TGTGCCAGCAGCTTGGCAGGGACACGCACAGATACGCAGTATTTT. It encodes CASSLAGTRTDTQYF.

The chain employs TRBV28 and TRBJ2-3; the D gene is possibly TRBD1 (6 bases). Germline CDR1 MDHEN, CDR2 SYDVKM. The CDR3 spans 13 residues. The germline V and J ends were trimmed by 6 bases and 2 bases, with 9 bases remaining between them. CDR3 loop: CASSSGDTDTQYF. The CDR3 DNA reads as TGTGCCAGCAGCTCAGGGGACACAGATACGCAGTATTTT.

This chain connects TRBV7-2 to TRBJ1-1; possible D gene TRBD1, 6 bases. The CDR3 spans 14 residues. V was pared by 5 bases and J by 2 bases, with 12 bases between. Germline values: CDR1 SGHTA, CDR2 FQGNSA. As DNA, the CDR3 is TGTGCCAGCAGCCATACAGGGTTTAACACTGAAGCTTTCTTT. Protein: CASSHTGFNTEAFF.

This clone was recorded a few times. The rearrangement uses TRBV7-3 and TRBJ2-1, with TRBD1 matching 7 bases. This CDR3 spans 17 amino acids. Trimming removed 0 bases from V and 1 base from J; junction bases left unmatched: 6. Germline-derived CDR1 and CDR2 are SGHTA and FQGTGA. This CDR3 reads CASSLTPGQQSYNEQFF. The CDR3 DNA is TGTGCCAGCAGCTTAACACCGGGACAGCAATCCTACAATGAGCAGTTCTTC.

This clone appeared a single time. The CDR3 loop reads CASSFLAGDGDTQYF. The CDR3 DNA is TGTGCCAGCAGCTTTCTTGCGGGAGATGGGGATACGCAGTATTTT. The gene calls are TRBV5-4 and TRBJ2-3; 7 bases fit TRBD2. The V gene end was trimmed by 2 bases and the J gene end by 6 bases; junction bases not matched to a gene: 9. CDR3 length equals 15 residues. Per germline, CDR1 SGHNT and CDR2 YYREEE (reference sequence).

The gene calls are TRBV18 and TRBJ1-4; D may be TRBD1 (6 bases). V lost 3 bases, J lost 10 bases, and 18 bases lay in between. The CDR3 totals 15 residues. CDR1 KGHSH and CDR2 LQKENI come from the germline V gene. The CDR3 DNA sequence: TGTGCCAGCTCACCGACCGGGACAAGCCTTCTAAAACTGTTTTTT. Translation gives CASSPTGTSLLKLFF.

The chain combines TRBV5-1 with TRBJ2-5; D may be TRBD1 (6 bases). Germline loops: CDR1 SGHRS, CDR2 YFSETQ. V lost 2 bases, J lost 1 base, and 9 bases lay in between. The CDR3 runs to 14 residues. Here the CDR3 DNA reads TGCGCCAGCAGCTTACAGGACAGCCAAGAGACCCAGTACTTC. This encodes CASSLQDSQETQYF.

V usage is TRBV5-6 and J usage is TRBJ2-7; D tentatively fits TRBD1 or TRBD2 (6 bases each). Germline V CDR1 and CDR2: SGHDT, YYEEEE. This CDR3 region has 18 residues. Between the trimmed V and J ends, which lost 4 bases and 6 bases, there was a span of 29 bases. CDR3 protein: CASSVGGHWEDRRAEQYF. Here the CDR3 DNA reads TGTGCCAGCAGCGTAGGAGGACATTGGGAGGACAGAAGGGCCGAGCAGTACTTC.

The chain employs TRBV2 and TRBJ2-2, with 8 nucleotides matching TRBD2. J gave up 0 bases and V 8 bases, and 5 bases lay outside the gene matches. The CDR3 totals 15 residues. Germline assignment: CDR1 SNHLY and CDR2 FYNNEI. CDR3 region: CASGRLATNTGELFF. The CDR3, as DNA: TGTGCCAGCGGAAGACTAGCGACGAACACCGGGGAGCTGTTTTTT.

The chain is built from TRBV7-8 and TRBJ1-2; 8 positions agree with TRBD1. The CDR3 length is 14 residues. Trimming took 5 bases from V and 0 from J; bases not matched to a gene: 2. Germline V gives CDR1 SGHVS, CDR2 FQNEAQ. CDR3 in amino acids: CASSPTGANYGYTF. CDR3 bases: TGTGCCAGCAGCCCGACAGGGGCTAACTATGGCTACACCTTC.

This chain joins TRBV5-8 and TRBJ2-4; no definite D call. The CDR3 is 17 amino acids. V was trimmed by 1 base and J by 6 bases, leaving 20 bases between them. Germline lookup yields CDR1 SGHTS and CDR2 YDEGEE. The DNA of the CDR3 is TGTGCCAGCAGCTTGACGCTTGGCGTGCAAACCATAAACATTCAGTACTTC. It is translated as CASSLTLGVQTINIQYF.

This clone has only one observation. This same CDR3 is encoded by further DNA sequences in the sample. The rearrangement links TRBV11-3 to TRBJ2-5; no clear D gene. The CDR3 extends over 11 amino acids. V was clipped by 5 bases and J by 2 bases, with 3 bases between them. Germline V gene data show CDR1 as SGHNT and CDR2 as YENEEA. The CDR3 DNA reads TGTGCCAGCAGCCCGCAAGAGACCCAGTACTTC. It encodes CASSPQETQYF.

The rearrangement joins TRBV10-2 to TRBJ2-4, with 8 bases aligning to TRBD2. CDR1 WSHSY and CDR2 SAAADI come from the germline V gene. The CDR3 runs to 16 residues. The junction had 8 bases not matched to a gene; V was cut back by 6 bases and J by 1 base. CDR3 sequence: CASSRAGDGAKNIQYF. The DNA for the CDR3 is TGCGCCAGCAGCCGAGCGGGAGACGGGGCCAAAAACATTCAGTACTTC.

A word on this clone: One end of the junction is discordant with germline, which a read error may explain. The chain uses TRBV2 and TRBJ2-1, with D perhaps assigned TRBD1 or TRBD2 (5 bases each). This CDR3 contains 15 residues. Germline V lookup: CDR1 SNHLY, CDR2 FYNNEI. Written as DNA, the CDR3 is TGTGCCAACAGTGGTGGGACCGCAGTGAACAATGAGCAGTTCTTC. This encodes CANSGGTAVNNEQFF. The full variable domain, in which reference TRBV2 and TRBJ2-1 provide the parts outside the CDR3, is EPEVTQTPSHQVTQMGQEVILRCVPISNHLYFYWYRQILGQKVEFLVSFYNNEISEKSEIFDDQFSVERPDGSNFTLKIRSTKLEDSAMYFCANSGGTAVNNEQFFGPGTRLTVL.

This chain connects TRBV27 to TRBJ2-1, with 9 bases lining up with TRBD1. The CDR3 is 15 amino acids. CDR1 and CDR2 from the germline V gene are MNHEY and SMNVEV (reference sequence). V trimming: 3 bases; J trimming: 0 bases; junction bases outside the gene matches: 0. For the CDR3, the DNA is TGTGCCAGCAGTTTGGACAGGGGCTCCTACAATGAGCAGTTCTTC. Translating it yields CASSLDRGSYNEQFF.

The CDR3 region has the DNA TGTGCCAGCAGCTTAATTGTCCTAGCGGGAGATTTGTCACCTTATACGCAGTATTTT. Encoded protein: CASSLIVLAGDLSPYTQYF. The genes are TRBV11-2 and TRBJ2-3; 10 positions agree with TRBD2. The V gene end was trimmed by 2 bases and the J gene end by 7 bases; junction bases not matched to a gene: 18. In germline, CDR1 is SGHAT, CDR2 FQNNGV. CDR3 length: 19 residues. The full variable domain, completed using reference TRBV11-2 and TRBJ2-3, is EAGVAQSPRYKIIEKRQSVAFWCNPISGHATLYWYQQILGQGPKLLIQFQNNGVVDDSQLPKDRFSAERLKGVDSTLKIQPAKLEDSAVYLCASSLIVLAGDLSPYTQYFGPGTRLTVL.

The rearrangement uses TRBV11-2 and TRBJ2-1; 7 positions match TRBD2. V lost 4 bases and J lost 6; bases outside the gene matches: 0. The germline gives CDR1 SGHAT, CDR2 FQNNGV. The CDR3 is 12 residues long. CDR3 sequence: CASSSGGNEQFF. The DNA for the CDR3 is TGTGCCAGCAGCTCGGGAGGCAATGAGCAGTTCTTC.

Here the CDR3 DNA reads TGCAGTGCTAGAATGGGGGATACGCAGTATTTT. Translating it yields CSARMGDTQYF. The J gene is TRBJ2-3, the V gene TRBV20-1; unclear D gene. Per the germline V gene, CDR1 is DFQATT and CDR2 is SNEGSKA (reference sequence). Trimming cost V 2 bases and J 6 bases, with 6 bases left between them. The CDR3 loop spans 11 amino acids.

The chain carries TRBV7-3 and TRBJ2-2; 8 bases are shared with TRBD2. The junction had 6 bases not matched to a gene; V was cut back by 8 bases and J by 4 bases. Germline V lookup: CDR1 SGHTA, CDR2 FQGTGA. The CDR3 is 14 amino acids. The CDR3 DNA sequence: TGTGCCAGCCAGCGGGAGAAGTTCACCGGGGAGCTGTTTTTT. It codes for CASQREKFTGELFF.

This clone was recorded once. The CDR3 is CATSRDGPGAGGTEQYF. CDR3 coding DNA: TGTGCCACCAGCAGAGATGGCCCCGGGGCGGGAGGGACCGAGCAGTACTTC. The V and J genes are TRBV15 and TRBJ2-7; TRBD2 matches 9 bases. Germline V lookup: CDR1 LNHNV, CDR2 YYDKDF (reference sequence). This CDR3 has 17 amino acids. V lost 0 bases, J lost 6 bases, and 12 bases stayed unmatched.

The chain recombines TRBV9 with TRBJ1-1, with D hard to call. The germline V gene encodes CDR1 SGDLS and CDR2 YYNGEE. Trimming took off 0 bases at V and 2 bases at J, with 8 bases between the two ends. The CDR3 is made up of 14 amino acids. The CDR3 bases are TGTGCCAGCAGCGTAGTAGCTGCAAACACTGAAGCTTTCTTT. It encodes CASSVVAANTEAFF.

The V gene is TRBV9, the J gene TRBJ2-5, with TRBD1 identical over 7 bases. CDR1 and CDR2 (germline): SGDLS, YYNGEE. CDR3 length: 14 amino acids. Trimming at V came to 0 bases and at J to 5 bases, leaving 4 bases not matched to a gene. In DNA, the CDR3 is TGTGCCAGCAGCGTAGAAGGGGGCCATGAGACCCAGTACTTC. It specifies CASSVEGGHETQYF. Drawing the rest from reference TRBV9 and TRBJ2-5, the complete variable domain is DSGVTQTPKHLITATGQRVTLRCSPRSGDLSVYWYQQSLDQGLQFLIQYYNGEERAKGNILERFSAQQFPDLHSELNLSSLELGDSALYFCASSVEGGHETQYFGPGTRLLVL.

The chain uses TRBV18 and TRBJ2-6; D is undetermined. CDR3 size: 16 residues. Germline assignment: CDR1 KGHSH and CDR2 LQKENI. V lost 1 base and J lost 0, with 7 bases in between. The CDR3 sequence: CASSPLGGSGANVLTF. DNA for the CDR3: TGTGCCAGCTCACCACTTGGTGGCTCTGGGGCCAACGTCCTGACTTTC. Drawing the rest from reference TRBV18 and TRBJ2-6, the complete variable domain is NAGVMQNPRHLVRRRGQEARLRCSPMKGHSHVYWYRQLPEEGLKFMVYLQKENIIDESGMPKERFSAEFPKEGPSILRIQQVVRGDSAAYFCASSPLGGSGANVLTFGAGSRLTVL.